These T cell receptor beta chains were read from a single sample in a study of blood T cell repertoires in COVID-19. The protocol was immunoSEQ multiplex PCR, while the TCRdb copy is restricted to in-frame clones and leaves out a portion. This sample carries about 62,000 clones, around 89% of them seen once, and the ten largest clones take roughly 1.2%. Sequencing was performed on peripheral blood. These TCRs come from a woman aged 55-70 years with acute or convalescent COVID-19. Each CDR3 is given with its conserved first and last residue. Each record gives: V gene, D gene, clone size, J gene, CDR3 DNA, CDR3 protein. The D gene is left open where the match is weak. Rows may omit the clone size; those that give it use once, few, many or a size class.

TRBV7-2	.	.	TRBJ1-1	TGTGCCAGCACCATTAGTGTGAACACTGAAGCTTTCTTT	CASTISVNTEAFF
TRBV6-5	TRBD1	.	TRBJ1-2	TGTGCCAGCAGCTTAGGGGCAGGGGGCTATGGCTACACCTTC	CASSLGAGGYGYTF
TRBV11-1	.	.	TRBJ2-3	TGTGCCAGCAGCTTAGCGCAATCGGGGGGCACAGATACGCAGTATTTT	CASSLAQSGGTDTQYF
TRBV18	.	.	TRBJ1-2	TGTGCCAGCTCAACCGGGAGTCAGCCGTATGGCTACACCTTC	CASSTGSQPYGYTF
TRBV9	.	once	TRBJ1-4	TGTGCCAGCAGCGTATCGGCAACTAATGAAAAACTGTTTTTT	CASSVSATNEKLFF
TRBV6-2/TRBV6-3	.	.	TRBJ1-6	TGTGCCAGCAGTTCTGGACAGAGCTCCTATAATTCACCCCTCCACTTT	CASSSGQSSYNSPLHF
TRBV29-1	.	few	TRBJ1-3	TGCAGCGTAACCTTCGGGTTGAGCTCTGGAAACACCATATATTTT	CSVTFGLSSGNTIYF
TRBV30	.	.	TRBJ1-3	TGTGCCTGGAGTGTACCACCTAGCTCTGGAAACACCATATATTTT	CAWSVPPSSGNTIYF
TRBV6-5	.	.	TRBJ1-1	TGTGCCAGCAGGCCATTACTCGTGAACACTGAAGCTTTCTTT	CASRPLLVNTEAFF
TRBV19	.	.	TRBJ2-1	TGTGCCAGTAGTAACCCAAGGGGCATAGAGCAGTTCTTC	CASSNPRGIEQFF
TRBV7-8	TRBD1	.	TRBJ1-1	TGTGCCAGCAGCTTAGTTCAGGGGGCGGCTTTCTTT	CASSLVQGAAFF
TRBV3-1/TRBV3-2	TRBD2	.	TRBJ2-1	TGTGCCAGCAGCCAATCGGGAGGGGCCCCGAACAATGAGCAGTTCTTC	CASSQSGGAPNNEQFF
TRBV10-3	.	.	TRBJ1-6	TGTGCCATCAGTGAGGGACTGAAGGACTCACCCCTCCACTTT	CAISEGLKDSPLHF
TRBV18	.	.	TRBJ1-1	TGTGCCAGCCGCGGCGGGGTCTCTGAAGCTTTCTTT	CASRGGVSEAFF